This TCR beta chain was captured by sequencing in a study of pediatric ulcerative colitis. Sequencing depth was up to 500,000 reads per sample. Only in-frame clones appear in the TCRdb table, and some are missing; sequencing was by immunoSEQ multiplex PCR. The table lists about 36,000 clones, 55% to 85% of them singletons. One to two pinch biopsies were taken from the rectum during colonoscopy. The material sequenced was gut tissue. The sequence derives from a boy aged 5-17 years with moderate ulcerative colitis.

In DNA form, the CDR3 reads TGTGCCGGTTCGACAGGGAACTATGGCTACACCTTC. Its translation is CAGSTGNYGYTF. This sequence joins TRBV30 and TRBJ1-2; TRBD1 matches 7 bases. Germline-derived CDR1 and CDR2 are GTSNPN and SVGIG (reference sequence). V dropped 8 bases and J dropped 2; count of bases not matched to a gene: 5. The CDR3 is 12 residues long.